These 5 T cell receptor beta chains came from one sample sequenced in a study of cytomegalovirus exposure and HLA in healthy donors. The PCR had 60 Vbeta and 13 Jbeta primers. Measured with immunoSEQ multiplex PCR; TCRdb has only the in-frame clones, and not every one. In the table there are roughly 150,000 clones, roughly 85% of which are singletons. Sequencing was carried out using PBMCs. All receptors derive from a man in his thirties or forties in good health and CMV-seropositive.

This chain uses TRBV4-1 with TRBJ2-1, with D possibly matching TRBD2 (6 bases). V was clipped by 2 bases and J by 7 bases, with 15 bases between them. The CDR3 consists of 15 residues. Per the germline V gene, CDR1 is MGHRA and CDR2 is YSYEKL. Here the CDR3 reads CASSQIPHLANEQFF. CDR3 in DNA: TGCGCCAGCAGCCAAATCCCGCACCTAGCGAATGAGCAGTTCTTC.

The gene calls are TRBV27 and TRBJ2-3; 11 bases are shared with TRBD2. V dropped 6 bases and J dropped 1; count of bases not matched to a gene: 6. The germline V gene has CDR1 MNHEY and CDR2 SMNVEV (reference sequence). CDR3 size: 16 residues. The CDR3 bases are TGTGCCAGCAGAAAACCGGGACTAGCGGGCACAGATACGCAGTATTTT. It encodes CASRKPGLAGTDTQYF.

The chain carries TRBV9 and TRBJ2-7; 12 positions match TRBD1. The CDR3 covers 15 residues. V shed 3 bases and J 2 bases; nucleotides not matched to a gene: 3. The germline gives CDR1 SGDLS, CDR2 YYNGEE. The CDR3 loop reads CASSAGQGATYEQYF. DNA for the CDR3: TGTGCCAGCAGCGCGGGACAGGGGGCCACCTACGAGCAGTACTTC.

The chain joins TRBV7-9 to TRBJ1-1; 8 positions agree with TRBD1. Germline lookup yields CDR1 SEHNR and CDR2 FQNEAQ (reference sequence). This CDR3 spans 16 amino acids. V was clipped by 1 base and J by 3 bases; unmatched bases: 7. This CDR3 is CASSLDRTGSDTEAFF. For the CDR3, the DNA is TGTGCCAGCAGCTTAGATAGGACAGGGTCGGACACTGAAGCTTTCTTT.

This clone was detected only a few times. The chain is built from TRBV6-5 and TRBJ1-5; TRBD1 might be the D (6 bases). Trimming shortened V by 6 bases and J by 7 bases, and 16 bases separated the two germline ends. Per germline, CDR1 MNHEY and CDR2 SVGAGI. The CDR3 runs to 14 residues. CDR3 amino acids: CASRATQGRQPQHF. CDR3 DNA: TGTGCCAGCAGGGCTACCCAGGGGCGCCAGCCCCAGCATTTT.